Shown below are 22 T cell receptor beta chains from a single sample sequenced in a study of identical twins. MiXCR, applied by TCRdb to the 5' RACE reads, yields one record per CDR3 protein. The top ten hold 0.48% of the sample, which has about 530,000 distinct CDR3 sequences, around 22% seen once. The same data also went into a second study, on yellow fever vaccine responses in identical twins.

The sequenced sample consisted of CD4+ T cells sorted from blood. These receptors were obtained from a woman aged 18-29 years in good health.

The gene calls are TRBV4-1 and TRBJ2-7, with D possibly TRBD1 on 6 matching bases. Germline V CDR1 and CDR2: MGHRA, YSYEKL. V was pared by 1 base and J by 3 bases, with 25 bases between. The CDR3 covers 19 residues. CDR3 in amino acids: CASSQATSGGQKYYYEQYV. CDR3 sequence (DNA): TGCGCCAGCAGCCAAGCAACGAGTGGGGGCCAAAAATACTACTACGAGCAGTACGTC.

This clonotype has at least ten counts. This chain joins TRBV11-2 and TRBJ2-1, with TRBD2 matching over 11 bases. The CDR3 spans 14 residues. After removal of 6 bases from V and 7 bases from J, the junction contained 5 bases not matched to a gene. Germline CDR1 is SGHAT and CDR2 is FQNNGV. CDR3 DNA sequence: TGTGCCAGCAGTTATAGCGGGGGGGCAAATGAGCAGTTCTTC. It yields the protein CASSYSGGANEQFF. Using reference TRBV11-2 and TRBJ2-1 for the parts outside the CDR3, the full variable domain is EAGVAQSPRYKIIEKRQSVAFWCNPISGHATLYWYQQILGQGPKLLIQFQNNGVVDDSQLPKDRFSAERLKGVDSTLKIQPAKLEDSAVYLCASSYSGGANEQFFGPGTRLTVL.

This chain joins TRBV7-9 and TRBJ2-1; 7 bases are shared with TRBD2. This CDR3 contains 15 residues. V dropped 1 base and J dropped 4; count of bases not matched to a gene: 4. Germline CDR1 SEHNR, CDR2 FQNEAQ (reference sequence). Here the CDR3 DNA reads TGTGCCAGCAGCTTAGTGGGAGGGCCTTACAATGAGCAGTTCTTC. Amino acid sequence: CASSLVGGPYNEQFF.

This clonotype was seen a handful of times. The chain recombines TRBV4-1 with TRBJ2-3; 9 bases line up with TRBD2. Germline V gives CDR1 MGHRA, CDR2 YSYEKL. V was pared by 3 bases and J by 6 bases, with 13 bases of the junction left unmatched. This CDR3 region has 17 residues. The CDR3: CASSQGMGAGGMDTQYF. The CDR3 DNA is TGCGCCAGCAGCCAGGGCATGGGGGCGGGAGGGATGGATACGCAGTATTTT.

The V call is TRBV5-1, the J call TRBJ2-7, with D possibly matching TRBD1 (6 bases). Trimming took off 0 bases at V and 4 bases at J, with 14 bases between the two ends. The CDR3 has 15 amino acids. Germline V lookup: CDR1 SGHRS, CDR2 YFSETQ. The CDR3 DNA is TGCGCCAGCAGCTTGGCCGGGACAACCAGATACGAGCAGTACTTC. Amino acid sequence: CASSLAGTTRYEQYF.

This clonotype was recorded only once. The CDR3 DNA sequence: TGTGCCAGCTCACCGCCCGGATTTTCGAGTGAAAAACTGTTTTTT. This translates into CASSPPGFSSEKLFF. V gene TRBV18 combines with J gene TRBJ1-4; D gene unclear. Germline V gene lookup returns CDR1 KGHSH and CDR2 LQKENI. The CDR3 extends over 15 amino acids. Trimming took off 3 bases at V and 7 bases at J, with 15 bases between the two ends.

This rearrangement joins TRBV20-1 to TRBJ2-7, with TRBD1 identical over 8 bases. The germline V gene has CDR1 DFQATT and CDR2 SNEGSKA (reference sequence). Germline trimming cut 2 bases from V and 3 bases from J; bases unmatched to any gene: 6. This CDR3 has 14 amino acids. The CDR3 reads CSARRQGADYEQYF. The CDR3 DNA is TGCAGTGCTAGACGGCAGGGGGCGGACTACGAGCAGTACTTC.

The chain has TRBV3-1 and TRBJ2-7, with a tentative D call TRBD2 (6 bases). The germline V gene encodes CDR1 LGHDT and CDR2 YNNKEL (reference sequence). With 2 bases removed from V and 1 base from J, the gap between germline ends came to 12 bases. The CDR3 contains 15 residues. CDR3 nucleotides: TGTGCCAGCAGCCAACCGAGACTAGGGTCCTACGAGCAGTACTTC. Translated: CASSQPRLGSYEQYF.

This clonotype has more than one count but fewer than ten. The V gene is TRBV24-1, the J gene TRBJ2-3; 7 bases match TRBD2. Germline V CDR1 and CDR2: KGHDR, SFDVKD. This CDR3 has 17 residues. V lost 1 base, J lost 4 bases, and 10 bases stayed unmatched. The CDR3 DNA is TGTGCCACCAGTGATTTCGGGGGGTCCAGACAACCAGATACGCAGTATTTT. Protein product: CATSDFGGSRQPDTQYF.

Notes on this clonotype: The junction does not match germline at one end; this may be a read error. The CDR3 sequence is CASSLGDFQETQNF. DNA of the CDR3: TGTGCCAGCAGCTTAGGCGATTTCCAAGAGACCCAGAACTTC. V is TRBV7-8 and J is TRBJ2-5; D is unclear. This CDR3 contains 14 residues. Per germline, CDR1 SGHVS and CDR2 FQNEAQ.

This chain uses TRBV6-1 with TRBJ2-7, with 10 nucleotides matching TRBD1. Germline trimming cut 6 bases from V and 3 bases from J; bases unmatched to any gene: 11. Germline-derived CDR1 and CDR2 are MNHNS and SASEGT. The CDR3 sequence is 16 residues long. The CDR3 nucleotides read TGTGCCAGCAGGACCAGGGACAGGGGTTTAGTCTACGAGCAGTACGTC. Amino acid sequence: CASRTRDRGLVYEQYV.

The gene calls are TRBV5-6 and TRBJ2-7; perhaps TRBD1 as D (7 bases). V lost 0 bases, J lost 1 base, and 17 bases lay in between. The germline V gene has CDR1 SGHDT and CDR2 YYEEEE. The length of the CDR3 is 17 residues. CDR3 in DNA: TGTGCCAGCAGCTTGGTTCGTGGGGGGACAGCATCCTACGAGCAGTACTTC. It specifies CASSLVRGGTASYEQYF.

This clonotype was seen only once. The chain recombines TRBV12-3 or TRBV12-4 with TRBJ1-1; D not certain. The CDR3 runs to 14 residues. V shed 4 bases and J shed 0 bases, with 9 bases lying between them. CDR3 DNA sequence: TGTGCCAGCAGTTCGTTTTCCGTGAACACTGAAGCTTTCTTT. Encoded protein: CASSSFSVNTEAFF.

V is TRBV2 and J is TRBJ2-1, with D perhaps matching TRBD2 (6 bases). Germline V CDR1 and CDR2: SNHLY, FYNNEI. This CDR3 region has 13 residues. Trimming stripped 3 bases from V and 9 bases from J, with 12 bases between. CDR3 amino acids: CASSDGGAREQFF. DNA of the CDR3: TGTGCCAGCAGTGATGGAGGGGCGCGTGAGCAGTTCTTC.

This clonotype was observed at least ten times. CDR3 nucleotides: TGTGCCAGCAGTGACTCCGGGTTCAATCAGCCCCAGCATTTT. Its protein product is CASSDSGFNQPQHF. The chain links TRBV2 to TRBJ1-5; D remains ambiguous. The CDR3 is 14 residues long. CDR1 and CDR2 (germline): SNHLY, FYNNEI. Between the trimmed V and J ends, which lost 3 bases and 3 bases, there was a span of 9 bases.

This clonotype was seen only once. The gene calls are TRBV7-9 and TRBJ2-3; tentatively, D is TRBD1 or TRBD2 (5 bases each). V lost 2 bases and J lost 2, with 8 bases in between. The germline gives CDR1 SEHNR, CDR2 FQNEAQ (reference sequence). The CDR3 is 14 amino acids. In nucleotides, the CDR3 is TGTGCCAGCAGCTTAATGGGGACCACAGATACGCAGTATTTT. Its translation is CASSLMGTTDTQYF.

This clonotype was seen many times. This sequence joins TRBV5-1 and TRBJ2-5; 11 bases are a match to TRBD2. CDR1 is SGHRS, CDR2 YFSETQ, per germline. J lost 4 bases, V lost 1 base, and 6 bases had no gene match. The CDR3 has 16 residues. The CDR3 region is CASSLRTSGRVETQYF. The DNA of the CDR3 is TGCGCCAGCAGCTTGAGAACTAGCGGGAGAGTAGAGACCCAGTACTTC.

J is TRBJ1-2 and V is TRBV9; D perhaps matches TRBD1 (5 bases). The CDR3 consists of 15 residues. Germline V gene data show CDR1 as SGDLS and CDR2 as YYNGEE. Trimming pared 0 bases from V and 0 bases from J, leaving 9 bases between. The CDR3 reads CASSVEVTANYGYTF. The CDR3 DNA reads TGTGCCAGCAGCGTAGAGGTGACAGCTAACTATGGCTACACCTTC.

This rearrangement joins TRBV12-3 or TRBV12-4 to TRBJ1-5, with a tentative D call TRBD1 (5 bases). The germline V and J ends were trimmed by 1 base and 3 bases, with 10 bases remaining between them. The CDR3 sequence is 15 residues long. This chain's CDR3 is CASSLGGGDNQPQHF. The CDR3 DNA sequence: TGTGCCAGCAGTTTAGGGGGGGGAGACAATCAGCCCCAGCATTTT.

The J gene is TRBJ1-2, the V gene TRBV5-1; maybe TRBD1 (6 bases). Germline CDR1 and CDR2: SGHRS and YFSETQ. The CDR3 contains 12 residues. Deletions cut 4 bases from V and 6 bases from J, with 10 bases between. The CDR3 coding sequence is TGCGCCAGCAGCGGGCAGGGGAATGGCTACACCTTC. Protein product: CASSGQGNGYTF.

This clonotype was counted between two and nine times. This chain uses TRBV9 with TRBJ1-5; D call uncertain. The CDR3 extends over 17 amino acids. The V gene's germline CDR1 is SGDLS and CDR2 YYNGEE. Trimming removed 4 bases at V and 0 bases at J, with 17 bases between. The CDR3 DNA reads TGTGCCAGCAGCCCCGGCAGGCAGCCTCTTAGCAATCAGCCCCAGCATTTT. Translation gives CASSPGRQPLSNQPQHF.

The chain uses TRBV10-1 and TRBJ2-3; either TRBD1 or TRBD2 may fit D (5 bases each). Germline CDR1 WNHNN, CDR2 SYGVQD (reference sequence). The V and J ends lost 3 bases and 4 bases respectively, with 11 bases between them. This CDR3 is built from 14 residues. DNA of the CDR3: TGCGCCAGCAGTGATAGGGGAGTATCAGATACGCAGTATTTT. This gives the protein CASSDRGVSDTQYF.